This entry is about one T cell receptor (beta chain). V was clipped by 4 bases and J by 0 bases, with 9 bases between them. The CDR3 totals 14 residues. Germline V gives CDR1 MDHEN, CDR2 SYDVKM. These data come from a study of blood T cell repertoires in COVID-19. Study information: Sources were T cells, B-cell-depleted T cells, or PBMCs; the material itself was cDNA or gDNA.

In the authors' workflow: Cell counts per sample came from amplifying reference gene primers. The assay was immunoSEQ multiplex PCR, and TCRdb's table has in-frame clones only and misses some. The DNA was the basis for D and trimming; V, J and clone size are from that table. Of 250,000 to 350,000 clones in the sample, almost 90% were seen once. Seattle cases were enrolled at active infection and followed longitudinally. This TCR came from a woman in her twenties or thirties with COVID-19, enrolled during active disease. J is TRBJ1-1 and V is TRBV28; D uncertain. The sequenced sample consisted of peripheral blood. The chain's CDR3 is CASSSLDLNTEAFF. DNA of the CDR3: TGTGCCAGCAGTTCCTTAGATTTGAACACTGAAGCTTTCTTT. Full variable domain (missing parts from reference TRBV28 and TRBJ1-1): DVKVTQSSRYLVKRTGEKVFLECVQDMDHENMFWYRQDPGLGLRLIYFSYDVKMKEKGDIPEGYSVSREKKERFSLILESASTNQTSMYLCASSSLDLNTEAFFGQGTRLTVV.